The present TCR beta chain was sequenced within a study of naive and memory T cell subsets. This clonotype has more than one count but fewer than ten. No antigen is known for it. The beta constant-region primer was an equimolar mix of two oligonucleotides covering TRBC1 and TRBC2. TCRdb re-called the UMI-ligation and nested PCR reads through MiXCR, storing one row per CDR3 protein. The table records some 83,000 distinct CDR3 sequences, around 13% of them present only once. Study-level results: No ground truth validated the naive and memory repertoire findings.

This CDR3 region has 14 residues. In germline, CDR1 is MNHEY, CDR2 SMNVEV (reference sequence). J was trimmed by 1 base and V by 6 bases; bases with no gene match: 5. The gene calls are TRBV27 and TRBJ1-1, with 7 positions matching TRBD1. The sample was central memory CD4+ T cells from blood. The TCR was taken from a human donor in good health. The CDR3 is CASRRQGGNTEAFF. CDR3 bases: TGTGCCAGCAGGAGACAGGGAGGGAACACTGAAGCTTTCTTT.